These 27 T cell receptor beta chains were all obtained from the same sample, sequenced in a study of cytomegalovirus exposure and HLA in healthy donors (TCRdb year 2017). Libraries came from the immunoSEQ multiplex PCR assay. For the multiplex PCR, a mixture combining 60 forward primers for TCR Vbeta segments and 13 reverse primers for TCR Jbeta segments was used. TCRdb obtained this table from immuneACCESS and retained in-frame rearrangements with V and J assigned. These tables miss some clones; where compared with another copy, unresolved V genes account for less than half of the shortfall, and the remainder is unexplained. The sample table holds approximately 160,000 clones, of which around 77% were seen once. The ten largest clones represent approximately 1.6% of the sample. Material: PBMCs. These receptors were taken from a woman between 25 and 40 years old in good health and CMV-seronegative.

The chain uses TRBV27 and TRBJ1-1; D not certain. CDR1 is MNHEY and CDR2 is SMNVEV in the germline V gene (reference sequence). This CDR3 comprises 13 residues. V dropped 3 bases and J dropped 3 bases, with 8 bases sitting between them. The CDR3 loop reads CASSFGQDTEAFF. CDR3 sequence (DNA): TGTGCCAGCAGTTTTGGTCAGGACACTGAAGCTTTCTTT.

This clone was counted a single time. The gene calls are TRBV18 and TRBJ2-7, with TRBD2 identical over 10 bases. Losses at the gene ends were 3 bases for V and 0 bases for J; bases not matched to a gene: 11. CDR1 KGHSH and CDR2 LQKENI come from the germline V gene. The CDR3 is 18 amino acids. The CDR3 here is CASSPWSGGAPGSYEQYF. DNA of the CDR3: TGTGCCAGCTCACCGTGGAGCGGGGGGGCCCCGGGCTCCTACGAGCAGTACTTC.

The genes are TRBV5-6 and TRBJ1-3, with unresolved D. The V gene lost 1 base and the J gene lost 0 bases, with 5 bases spanning the gap. CDR1 is SGHDT and CDR2 is YYEEEE in the germline V gene. The CDR3 extends over 14 amino acids. CDR3 DNA: TGTGCCAGCAGCTTGCCAGACTCTGGAAACACCATATATTTT. Translated: CASSLPDSGNTIYF.

CDR3 in amino acids: CASSRNSGGDSGFF. Written as DNA, the CDR3 is TGTGCCAGCAGCCGAAATAGCGGGGGCGACTCCGGGTTCTTC. The V and J genes are TRBV6-5 and TRBJ2-1; 9 nucleotides agree with TRBD2. The germline V gene has CDR1 MNHEY and CDR2 SVGAGI. Losses at the gene ends were 6 bases for V and 15 bases for J; bases not matched to a gene: 15. CDR3 size: 14 residues.

As concerns this clone: One end of the junction varies from germline; a read error may be responsible. The rearrangement links TRBV29-1 to TRBJ1-1; 7 bases are shared with TRBD1. In germline, CDR1 is SQVTM, CDR2 ANQGSEA. This CDR3 is built from 15 residues. CDR3 region: CSLEPLLRGDTEAFF. CDR3 sequence (DNA): TGCAGCCTTGAGCCCCTACTCAGGGGGGACACTGAAGCTTTCTTT.

The chain carries TRBV2 and TRBJ2-2; D is unclear. Germline loops: CDR1 SNHLY, CDR2 FYNNEI. The CDR3 has 12 amino acids. V dropped 5 bases and J dropped 13 bases, with 14 bases sitting between them. This CDR3 reads CASSQSRPGLFF. As DNA, the CDR3 is TGTGCCAGCAGTCAGTCCAGGCCCGGGCTGTTTTTT.

The rearrangement uses TRBV7-9 and TRBJ1-1; perhaps TRBD1 as D (5 bases). V was pared by 3 bases and J by 4 bases, with 18 bases between. CDR3 length: 16 residues. Germline V gene sequence: CDR1 SEHNR, CDR2 FQNEAQ (reference sequence). The CDR3: CASSFSRGGGGTEAFF. In nucleotides, the CDR3 is TGTGCCAGCAGCTTCTCGAGGGGCGGGGGTGGCACTGAAGCTTTCTTT.

The chain joins TRBV14 to TRBJ2-1, with TRBD2 identical over 10 bases. V lost 2 bases and J lost 10; bases outside the gene matches: 8. This CDR3 has 15 residues. Per the germline V gene, CDR1 is SGHDN and CDR2 is FVKESK. CDR3 sequence: CASSQSLAGVYEQFF. The CDR3 DNA sequence: TGTGCCAGCAGCCAATCCCTAGCGGGGGTTTACGAGCAGTTCTTC.

V usage is TRBV4-2 and J usage is TRBJ1-2, with no clear D. The V gene's germline CDR1 is LGHNA and CDR2 YNFKEQ. V gave up 1 base and J gave up 5 bases, with 8 bases separating them. The CDR3 consists of 13 residues. As DNA, the CDR3 is TGTGCCAGCAGCCAAGGAGGAGGGTATGGCTACACCTTC. It yields the protein CASSQGGGYGYTF.

The chain employs TRBV7-9 and TRBJ2-6; 9 positions match TRBD1. Trimming removed 4 bases from V and 1 base from J; junction bases left unmatched: 5. The CDR3 sequence is 17 residues long. Germline V gene data show CDR1 as SEHNR and CDR2 as FQNEAQ (reference sequence). CDR3 in DNA: TGTGCCAGCAGCTCCGGGACAGGGTTTTCTGGGGCCAACGTCCTGACTTTC. This encodes CASSSGTGFSGANVLTF.

The chain couples TRBV4-3 to TRBJ2-1; D is undetermined. With 4 bases removed from V and 4 bases from J, the gap between germline ends came to 20 bases. Germline CDR1 LGHNA, CDR2 YSLEER. The CDR3 consists of 17 residues. In nucleotides, the CDR3 is TGCGCCAGCAGCCTCGATCCGGATCGGAGCAGTTACAATGAGCAGTTCTTC. Encoded protein: CASSLDPDRSSYNEQFF.

This chain uses TRBV4-1 with TRBJ2-3; D is unresolved. V lost 0 bases, J lost 4 bases, and 17 bases lay in between. The CDR3 runs to 17 residues. Germline V lookup: CDR1 MGHRA, CDR2 YSYEKL. CDR3 loop: CASSQDGLTLSADTQYF. The CDR3, as DNA: TGCGCCAGCAGCCAAGATGGGCTTACTTTATCGGCAGATACGCAGTATTTT.

The chain couples TRBV18 to TRBJ1-4; D unresolved. The CDR3 is made up of 13 amino acids. Germline V lookup: CDR1 KGHSH, CDR2 LQKENI. Trimming stripped 3 bases from V and 10 bases from J, with 12 bases between. The chain's CDR3 is CASSPVSGGKLFF. Here the CDR3 DNA reads TGTGCCAGCTCACCGGTATCGGGTGGAAAACTGTTTTTT. The full variable domain, with the rest looked up from reference TRBV18 and TRBJ1-4, is NAGVMQNPRHLVRRRGQEARLRCSPMKGHSHVYWYRQLPEEGLKFMVYLQKENIIDESGMPKERFSAEFPKEGPSILRIQQVVRGDSAAYFCASSPVSGGKLFFGSGTQLSVL.

This clone was found once. CDR3 region: CASSLVRAGGYTF. CDR3 nucleotide sequence: TGTGCCAGCAGCTTAGTTAGGGCGGGAGGCTACACCTTC. This rearrangement joins TRBV7-8 to TRBJ1-2; no firm D call. CDR1 and CDR2 (germline): SGHVS, FQNEAQ. The CDR3 length is 13 residues. The germline V and J ends were trimmed by 1 base and 8 bases, with 11 bases remaining between them.

The chain couples TRBV19 to TRBJ2-1, with D uncertain. The CDR3 is made up of 16 amino acids. Per germline, CDR1 LNHDA and CDR2 SQIVND (reference sequence). Trimming took 3 bases from V and 0 from J, leaving 12 bases between them. The CDR3 here is CASSIGLLGSYNEQFF. The CDR3, as DNA: TGTGCCAGTAGTATTGGGCTACTGGGCTCCTACAATGAGCAGTTCTTC.

The V call is TRBV7-9, the J call TRBJ2-1; D gene uncertain. This CDR3 region has 12 residues. Germline loops: CDR1 SEHNR, CDR2 FQNEAQ (reference sequence). V was cut by 4 bases and J by 16 bases, with 17 bases left in between. CDR3 nucleotide sequence: TGTGCCAGCAGCTCCGAGGCCCCCCAAGAATTCTTC. It is translated as CASSSEAPQEFF.

V and J are TRBV5-1 and TRBJ1-5; maybe TRBD1 (5 bases). V gave up 10 bases and J gave up 7 bases, with 24 bases separating them. CDR1 and CDR2 from the germline V gene are SGHRS and YFSETQ. This CDR3 is 15 amino acids long. The CDR3 protein is CASRGFRGVEQPQHF. The CDR3 DNA reads TGCGCCTCGCGGGGGTTCCGGGGGGTAGAGCAGCCCCAGCATTTT.

The sample holds a few counts of this clone. DNA of the CDR3: TGTGCCAGCAGTGAAGGAGCCTACGAGCAGTACTTC. It is translated as CASSEGAYEQYF. The chain carries TRBV4-2 and TRBJ2-7; D gene unclear. Trimming cost V 6 bases and J 2 bases, with 8 bases left between them. The germline V gene encodes CDR1 LGHNA and CDR2 YNFKEQ. The CDR3 extends over 12 amino acids.

This clone appeared a few times. V and J are TRBV6-1 and TRBJ1-1, with D perhaps matching TRBD1 (5 bases). V lost 7 bases and J lost 1, with 7 bases in between. Germline V gives CDR1 MNHNS, CDR2 SASEGT. The CDR3 contains 12 residues. The CDR3 coding sequence is TGTGCCAGCAATCAGGGGAACACTGAAGCTTTCTTT. Translation gives CASNQGNTEAFF.

This clone appeared a single time. V usage is TRBV28 and J usage is TRBJ2-1; 9 positions agree with TRBD2. CDR1 MDHEN and CDR2 SYDVKM come from the germline V gene. The V segment lost 1 base and the J segment 4 bases; nucleotides outside the gene matches: 5. The CDR3 is made up of 16 amino acids. CDR3 coding DNA: TGTGCCAGCAGTTTATTTCGGACTAGCGAGTACAATGAGCAGTTCTTC. Amino acids: CASSLFRTSEYNEQFF.

This clone was detected only a few times. The chain joins TRBV7-9 to TRBJ2-6; 12 bases line up with TRBD2. J gave up 0 bases and V 4 bases, and 7 bases lay outside the gene matches. Germline-derived CDR1 and CDR2 are SEHNR and FQNEAQ (reference sequence). The length of the CDR3 is 19 residues. The CDR3: CASSSIPGLAGSGANVLTF. The DNA of the CDR3 is TGTGCCAGCAGCTCCATACCGGGACTAGCGGGCTCTGGGGCCAACGTCCTGACTTTC. Combining the CDR3 with reference TRBV7-9 and TRBJ2-6 gives the whole variable domain DTGVSQNPRHKITKRGQNVTFRCDPISEHNRLYWYRQTLGQGPEFLTYFQNEAQLEKSRLLSDRFSAERPKGSFSTLEIQRTEQGDSAMYLCASSSIPGLAGSGANVLTFGAGSRLTVL.

The chain is built from TRBV19 and TRBJ2-3; 8 nucleotides align to TRBD1. The germline gives CDR1 LNHDA, CDR2 SQIVND (reference sequence). This CDR3 has 14 amino acids. The V and J ends lost 5 bases and 6 bases, in that order; junction bases with no gene match: 7. CDR3 nucleotides: TGTGCCAGTAGTTCCCAGACAGGGGCGGATACGCAGTATTTT. Residues: CASSSQTGADTQYF.

CDR3 loop: CASSLGQPSSGNTIYF. The CDR3 coding sequence is TGTGCCAGCAGCTTAGGACAGCCATCCTCTGGAAACACCATATATTTT. The chain links TRBV7-6 to TRBJ1-3; possibly TRBD1 for D (5 bases). This CDR3 comprises 16 residues. Germline loops: CDR1 SGHVS, CDR2 FNYEAQ. V lost 1 base to trimming and J lost 0 bases, with 10 bases between them.

The chain has TRBV29-1 and TRBJ2-1; 12 nucleotides match TRBD2. Trimming took 8 bases from V and 4 from J; bases not matched to a gene: 6. There are 14 residues in the CDR3. Germline V CDR1 and CDR2: SQVTM, ANQGSEA. CDR3 residues: CSSLGLAGYNEQFF. The CDR3 DNA is TGCAGCTCCCTAGGACTAGCGGGATACAATGAGCAGTTCTTC.

This clone has a single count. The chain employs TRBV10-1 and TRBJ2-1, with a tentative D call TRBD2 (5 bases). Trimming removed 0 bases at V and 6 bases at J, with 9 bases between. There are 14 residues in the CDR3. Looked up from germline, CDR1 is WNHNN and CDR2 is SYGVQD (reference sequence). The CDR3 DNA reads as TGCGCCAGCAGTGAGTCTATAGGGAGCAATGAGCAGTTCTTC. As protein: CASSESIGSNEQFF.

J is TRBJ2-7 and V is TRBV7-3, with 10 bases fitting TRBD2. The CDR3 is made up of 15 amino acids. Losses at the gene ends were 4 bases for V and 2 bases for J; bases not matched to a gene: 5. Germline lookup yields CDR1 SGHTA and CDR2 FQGTGA. CDR3: CASSYLAGGPYEQYF. In DNA, the CDR3 is TGTGCCAGCAGCTATTTAGCGGGAGGCCCCTACGAGCAGTACTTC.

This clone was detected a few times. The chain combines TRBV19 with TRBJ2-1, with a weak D call TRBD1 (6 bases). CDR3 length: 17 amino acids. V gave up 2 bases and J gave up 0 bases, with 14 bases separating them. Germline CDR1 LNHDA, CDR2 SQIVND (reference sequence). CDR3 sequence: CASSIRDTLLSYNEQFF. For the CDR3, the DNA is TGTGCCAGTAGTATAAGGGACACCCTTCTCTCCTACAATGAGCAGTTCTTC.